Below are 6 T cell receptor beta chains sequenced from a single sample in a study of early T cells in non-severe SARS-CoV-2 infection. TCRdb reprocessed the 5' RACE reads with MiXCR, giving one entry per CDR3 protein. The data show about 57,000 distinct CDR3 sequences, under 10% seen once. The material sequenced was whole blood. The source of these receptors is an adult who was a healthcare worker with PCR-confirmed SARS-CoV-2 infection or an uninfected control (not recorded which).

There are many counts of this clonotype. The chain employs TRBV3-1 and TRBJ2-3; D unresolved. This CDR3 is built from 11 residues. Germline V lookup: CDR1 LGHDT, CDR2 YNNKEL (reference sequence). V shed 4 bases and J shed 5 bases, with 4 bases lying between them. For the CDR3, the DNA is TGTGCCAGCAGCCGCGGAGATACGCAGTATTTT. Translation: CASSRGDTQYF.

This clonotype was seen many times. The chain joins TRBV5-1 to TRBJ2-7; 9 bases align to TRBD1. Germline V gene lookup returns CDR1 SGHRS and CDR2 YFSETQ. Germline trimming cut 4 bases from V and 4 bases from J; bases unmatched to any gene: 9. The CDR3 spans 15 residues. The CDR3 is CASSRTGGAGYEQYF. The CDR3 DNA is TGCGCCAGCAGCCGAACAGGGGGCGCGGGGTACGAGCAGTACTTC.

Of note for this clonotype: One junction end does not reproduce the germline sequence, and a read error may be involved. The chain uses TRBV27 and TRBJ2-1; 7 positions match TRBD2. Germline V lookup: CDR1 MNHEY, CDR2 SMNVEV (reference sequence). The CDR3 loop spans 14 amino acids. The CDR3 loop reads CANSQGSGIGEHFF. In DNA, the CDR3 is TGTGCCAACAGTCAAGGAAGCGGGATTGGTGAGCATTTCTTC.

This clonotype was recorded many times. The CDR3, as DNA: TGCAGTGCGCCACCGACAGGGGGCGCGGTGAACACTGAAGCTTTCTTT. Encoded protein: CSAPPTGGAVNTEAFF. The chain couples TRBV20-1 to TRBJ1-1; 10 bases align to TRBD1. CDR3 length: 16 residues. J lost 0 bases, V lost 6 bases, and 10 bases had no gene match. Germline V gene lookup returns CDR1 DFQATT and CDR2 SNEGSKA (reference sequence).

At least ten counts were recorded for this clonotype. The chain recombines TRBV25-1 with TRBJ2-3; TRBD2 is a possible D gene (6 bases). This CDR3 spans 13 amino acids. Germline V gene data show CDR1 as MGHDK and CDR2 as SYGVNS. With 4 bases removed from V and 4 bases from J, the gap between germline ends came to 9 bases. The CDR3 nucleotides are TGTGCCAGCAGTGTTGGACTATCAGATACGCAGTATTTT. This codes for CASSVGLSDTQYF.

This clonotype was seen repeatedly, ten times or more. This CDR3 is CSVGGTPNTDTQYF. The CDR3 DNA reads as TGCAGCGTTGGCGGGACTCCCAACACAGATACGCAGTATTTT. This chain joins TRBV29-1 and TRBJ2-3, with D perhaps matching TRBD2 (6 bases). Germline CDR1 SQVTM, CDR2 ANQGSEA. Deletions cut 4 bases from V and 2 bases from J, with 13 bases between. The CDR3 totals 14 residues.